This T cell receptor beta chain was obtained from a study of T cell changes during pregnancy in multiple sclerosis. TCRdb's table, derived via immunoSEQ multiplex PCR, lists solely in-frame clones and lacks some. The sample holds approximately 43,000 clones, around 80% seen once. The CDR3 length is 11 residues. The V end was cut by 4 bases, the J end by 6 bases, with 6 bases between. CDR1 and CDR2 (germline): MNHNY, SVGAGI (reference sequence). The sequenced sample was CD4+ T cells from peripheral blood mononuclear cells, obtained before pregnancy. The genes are TRBV6-6 and TRBJ1-2; no clear D gene. This clonotype was sampled from a female donor with multiple sclerosis, enrolled in a pregnancy study. The CDR3 reads CASSSTDGYTF. CDR3 in DNA: TGTGCCAGCAGTTCCACGGATGGCTACACCTTC.